This TCR beta chain was obtained from a study of blood T cell repertoires in COVID-19. At the level of the study: Some COVID-19 samples were acute and others convalescent; all came from the United States, Italy and Spain. Sources were T cells, B-cell-depleted T cells, or PBMCs; the material itself was cDNA or gDNA.

The trim removed 8 bases at V and 8 bases at J, leaving 8 bases unmatched. This CDR3 has 12 residues. Germline assignment: CDR1 MNHEY and CDR2 SVGAGI. In the study's own analysis: Using reference gene primer amplification, nucleated cell counts were estimated. Sequencing was performed with immunoSEQ multiplex PCR; in TCRdb, only in-frame clones are kept and a portion is missing. The V and J calls and the clone size are those of that table, but D and trimming were determined from the DNA. The sample holds roughly 150,000 clones; around 82% are singletons and the top ten take approximately 7%. The chain carries TRBV6-5 and TRBJ1-2; 7 bases map to TRBD1. Sample: peripheral blood. The origin of this receptor is a man of 80 years or more with COVID-19, enrolled during active disease. CDR3 sequence: CASRDSLEGYTF. The DNA for the CDR3 is TGTGCCAGCCGGGACAGTCTCGAGGGCTACACCTTC.